The entry below describes one TCR beta chain. Its specificity is not known. These data are taken from a study of identical twins. This CDR3 has 14 amino acids. With V trimmed by 5 bases and J by 9 bases, 7 bases remained unmatched. In germline, CDR1 is PRHDT, CDR2 FYEKMQ (reference sequence). Each cDNA held unique molecular identifiers, and template switching gave it a universal primer site. TCRdb recomputed calls from the 5' RACE reads with MiXCR, one row per CDR3 protein. The sample has hundreds of thousands of distinct CDR3 sequences; around a sixth are singletons. Study conclusions and caveats: A lower insertion count was a feature of abundant cord blood beta clonotypes, with no such feature in memory repertoires.

These records were also assigned to another study, of T cells expressing NK-cell markers.

The source material was PBMCs. The chain is built from TRBV13 and TRBJ1-6; 7 nucleotides agree with TRBD1. This sequence was found in a woman younger than 30 in good health. The CDR3 loop reads CASSPRQGGSPLHF. The CDR3 nucleotides read TGTGCCAGCAGCCCCCGACAGGGTGGTTCACCCCTCCACTTT.